This T cell receptor (beta chain) appears in the sequencing data of a study of T cells in Graves' hyperthyroidism and ophthalmopathy (dated by TCRdb to about 2019). Regarding the study in general: Peripheral blood was collected at initial diagnosis, before any treatment. TCR V-J signatures able to tell the groups apart were searched for in a discovery cohort of 90 to 100 patients, of whom around 42 had Graves' ophthalmopathy and roughly 58 had stable Graves' hyperthyroidism. Prospective prediction of ophthalmopathy was tested in an independent validation cohort of fewer than 20 hyperthyroidism patients and 17 patients who later progressed to ophthalmopathy. For training and testing, the 80 to 100 patients in the discovery cohort were randomly divided in a 7:3 ratio. In over five Graves' hyperthyroidism patients, the study also compared T-cell repertoires from thyroid tissue with T-cell repertoires from blood. After blood sampling, hyperthyroidism patients were treated with methimazole at a starting dose of 30 mg daily, and ophthalmopathy patients were treated with high-dose intravenous methylprednisolone. The paper describes TCR Vbeta CDR3 sequencing of 135 peripheral blood samples, made up of about 41 ophthalmopathy patients, roughly 80 hyperthyroidism patients and 17 progressor patients. Study-wide conclusions, independent of this receptor: Most expanded thyroid clonotypes (frequency above 0.001) were also detected in blood, suggesting blood repertoires may reflect thyroid immune responses. No statistical method was used to fix the sample size in advance, and group allocation was not hidden from the investigators. Ophthalmopathy was separated from stable hyperthyroidism by a 13 V-J signature model, with about 88% sensitivity and around 81% specificity obtained in cross-validation and 80%/75% obtained in testing. During validation, the model predicted progression to ophthalmopathy a median of about 6.5 months ahead of onset, with almost 71% sensitivity and about 72% specificity.

Many counts were recorded for this clonotype. Its specific antigen is unknown. No base qualities exist here, and no much larger clone lies one base off it. Amplification of TCR beta CDR3 regions was carried out from RNA transcripts. For the first round of RT-PCR on the TCR CDR3, the HTBI primer set was used together with the Qiagen OneStep RT-PCR kit. Libraries were constructed in a second round of multiplex PCR, after which size selection and purification were carried out. Sequencing of the libraries was done on an Illumina HiSeq2000 using paired-end 100 bp reads. As for how the authors treated the data: SOAPnuke was used to process the raw data, removing reads that contained adapters or uncalled bases, had a mean Phred below 15, or lacked an exact match to the constant primer or identifier. COPE v1.2.5 was used to merge high-quality paired reads, and clonotypes were defined as unique nucleotide sequences. MiTCR v1.1 was used to align the clonotypes against IMGT TRBV, TRBD and TRBJ reference segments. The analysis included only V-J combinations with a frequency above 0.0001, which together covered roughly 99% of the repertoires. The TCS score was defined as the ratio of F50 (clonal expansion) to E x V (chaos), calculated using BLOSUM62-based TCRdist between CDR3 peptides within each V-J. Welch's t-statistics and random forest reduced fewer than 600 V-J features to about 13, which were used in a naive Bayes classifier (R e1071). The public sequencing data were trimmed at Q25 with fastp and processed into clonotypes with MiXCR by TCRdb, which kept only in-frame beta chains. Duplicate CDR3 protein sequences are folded into a single record with the most common DNA and genes. These V and J calls originate from TCRdb's pipeline instead of the authors' own analysis. This sample has roughly 640,000 distinct CDR3 sequences in its table, and around 15% of those were observed once. Roughly 3.3% of the sample is held by the ten biggest clonotypes.

Ophthalmopathy patients had moderately to severely active disease, Clinical Activity Score of at least 3, NOSPECS grade of at least 4, and duration under 3 months. Exclusion was applied to patients with uncontrolled infections, other autoimmune diseases, pregnancy or lactation. Clinical symptoms, serum thyroxine and TRAb, thyroid ultrasound, and orbital computed tomography formed the basis for the diagnoses. Ficoll-Paque density gradient centrifugation was used to isolate PBMCs from approximately 10 ml of fresh peripheral blood. Trizol reagent was used to extract total RNA, and RNA quality was then checked on an Agilent 2100 Bioanalyzer. The CDR3 spans 20 residues, from the cysteine through the phenylalanine. The only DNA kept is the CDR3, 60 bases in frame from the first base. The germline V gene sets CDR1 to MNHEY and CDR2 to SVGEGT. Ends trimmed: V by 3 bases, J by 0 bases; bases unmatched to a gene: 17.

Sequences were obtained from blood. The receptor chain draws on TRBV6-2 or TRBV6-3 and TRBJ2-1; a stretch of 7 junction bases matches TRBD2. The origin of this receptor is a woman aged 40 to 50 with Graves' ophthalmopathy. The sequence in DNA is TGTGCCAGCAGTTATTCTGGCGGGGGTCCTTACTCACCCTCCTACAATGAGCAGTTCTTC. It translates as CASSYSGGGPYSPSYNEQFF.